What follows are 9 T cell receptor beta chains derived from one specimen sequenced in a study of vaccination and CD4 T cells after COVID-19. Treatment defined: 10-day PBMC culture with coronavirus spike peptide pools or control peptides (ViraFEST assay). These receptors have no known antigen. The Oncomine TCR Beta short-read assay generated sequence data from the DNA of cultured CD4+ T cells. TCRdb redid the calling of the PCR reads with MiXCR, one entry per CDR3 protein. The table shows about 4,100 distinct CDR3 sequences, with about a fifth occurring only once. Sequenced sample: CD4+ T cells from blood, cultured in vitro. The receptors come from a human donor who had recovered from COVID-19.

By proportion, this clonotype is medium-sized (0.01 to 0.1%). The chain is built from TRBV30 and TRBJ1-2; TRBD1 matches at 12 bases. The CDR3 sequence is 14 residues long. V shed 4 bases, J shed 8 bases, and the junction held 8 bases outside the gene matches. Germline V gene sequence: CDR1 GTSNPN, CDR2 SVGIG (reference sequence). CDR3 loop: CAWTPGQGAGGYTF. For the CDR3, the DNA is TGTGCCTGGACCCCGGGACAGGGGGCGGGAGGCTACACCTTC.

Remarks on this clonotype: A much bigger clone sits one base away, suggesting this may be a read error. The chain combines TRBV30 with TRBJ2-5, with 9 positions matching TRBD2. The CDR3 covers 14 residues. With 2 bases clipped from V and 4 bases from J, the junction kept 5 bases outside the gene matches. Germline loops: CDR1 GTSNPN, CDR2 SVGIG (reference sequence). CDR3 coding DNA: TGTGCCTGGAGTACGATAGCGGGGGCAGAGACCCAGTACTTC. Translating it yields CAWSTIAGAETQYF.

In its sample, this clonotype was seen a few times. The chain links TRBV5-1 to TRBJ2-5, with TRBD2 identical over 7 bases. With V trimmed by 2 bases and J by 3 bases, 7 bases remained unmatched. Germline V gives CDR1 SGHRS, CDR2 YFSETQ. This CDR3 is 15 amino acids long. The CDR3 reads CASSLRGGGEETQYF. In DNA, the CDR3 is TGCGCCAGCAGCTTACGTGGGGGAGGGGAAGAGACCCAGTACTTC.

About this clonotype itself: This may come from a read error, since a much larger clone is one base off. Here the CDR3 DNA reads TGCGCCAGCAGCTTGGTCCCGCTGTCTAGCGGGGGGGAAGAGACCCGGTACTTC. This codes for CASSLVPLSSGGEETRYF. The chain couples TRBV5-1 to TRBJ2-5; 12 bases fit TRBD2. The CDR3 loop spans 18 amino acids. Germline assignment: CDR1 SGHRS and CDR2 YFSETQ. The full variable domain, its missing parts supplied by reference TRBV5-1 and TRBJ2-5, is KAGVTQTPRYLIKTRGQQVTLSCSPISGHRSVSWYQQTPGQGLQFLFEYFSETQRNKGNFPGRFSGRQFSNSRSEMNVSTLELGDSALYLCASSLVPLSSGGEETRYFGPGTRLLVL.

The chain carries TRBV11-2 and TRBJ1-1, with D unclear. CDR3 size: 11 residues. Trimming took off 5 bases at V and 9 bases at J, with 10 bases between the two ends. Per germline, CDR1 SGHAT and CDR2 FQNNGV. CDR3 residues: CASSPLQKAFF. CDR3 DNA sequence: TGTGCCAGCAGCCCCCTTCAGAAAGCTTTCTTT.

The rearrangement uses TRBV29-1 and TRBJ1-2; no definite D call. The germline CDR1 and CDR2 sequences are SQVTM and ANQGSEA. Between the trimmed V and J ends, which lost 7 bases and 2 bases, there was a span of 11 bases. The CDR3 length is 12 residues. CDR3 sequence (DNA): TGCAGCGCTGGAGACAAGAACTATGGCTACACCTTC. It translates to CSAGDKNYGYTF.

This clonotype was seen a few times. V is TRBV12-3 or TRBV12-4 and J is TRBJ2-1, with D unresolved. Trimming shortened V by 5 bases and J by 8 bases, and 13 bases separated the two germline ends. The CDR3 has 13 amino acids. The chain's CDR3 is CASSNPPRDEQFF. Written as DNA, the CDR3 is TGTGCCAGCAGTAACCCCCCAAGGGATGAGCAGTTCTTC.

The table lists this clonotype with a few counts. This chain joins TRBV30 and TRBJ1-1; 10 bases are a match to TRBD1. The CDR3 covers 16 residues. Per germline, CDR1 GTSNPN and CDR2 SVGIG (reference sequence). Trimming removed 5 bases from V and 1 base from J; junction bases left unmatched: 10. The CDR3 loop is CAWYDRGQASNTEAFF. The CDR3 DNA reads as TGTGCCTGGTATGACAGGGGGCAAGCCTCGAACACTGAAGCTTTCTTT.

This clonotype occurred a few times. V gene TRBV27 combines with J gene TRBJ2-3; D is uncertain. The CDR3 runs 16 residues. The V gene's germline CDR1 is MNHEY and CDR2 SMNVEV (reference sequence). V lost 6 bases, J lost 2 bases, and 18 bases lay in between. For the CDR3, the DNA is TGTGCCAGCAGACGGGTTGGTCACCTACTCACAGATACGCAGTATTTT. Its protein product is CASRRVGHLLTDTQYF.